One sample yielded the 13 T cell receptor beta chains listed below, sequenced in a study of blood T cells in healthy people across ages. A second PCR, run for about 6 to 12 cycles, used a sample-barcoded 5' primer plus a J-beta primer mix. TCRdb analysed the 5' RACE reads with MiXCR anew, one entry per CDR3 protein. This repertoire shows some 860,000 distinct CDR3 sequences, more than 55% found once; its top ten account for roughly 25%. Source material: blood. The receptor set was obtained from a man aged 40-49 years in good health.

The rearrangement joins TRBV28 to TRBJ2-3; tentative D call: TRBD2 (6 bases). The CDR3 spans 14 residues. The V and J ends lost 4 bases and 2 bases respectively, with 10 bases between them. Germline V gene sequence: CDR1 MDHEN, CDR2 SYDVKM. The CDR3 loop is CASSSGLNTDTQYF. CDR3 nucleotide sequence: TGTGCCAGCAGTTCGGGACTGAACACAGATACGCAGTATTTT. Supplemented by reference TRBV28 and TRBJ2-3, the full variable domain reads DVKVTQSSRYLVKRTGEKVFLECVQDMDHENMFWYRQDPGLGLRLIYFSYDVKMKEKGDIPEGYSVSREKKERFSLILESASTNQTSMYLCASSSGLNTDTQYFGPGTRLTVL.

This clonotype appeared many times. The CDR3 is CASSQDTGLGTGELFF. CDR3 DNA sequence: TGCGCCAGCAGCCAAGATACAGGGTTAGGCACCGGGGAGCTGTTTTTT. This chain joins TRBV4-3 and TRBJ2-2, with a tentative D call TRBD1 (6 bases). The CDR3 runs 16 residues. Germline V gene lookup returns CDR1 LGHNA and CDR2 YSLEER. V was pared by 0 bases and J by 4 bases, with 12 bases between.

This clonotype was seen a handful of times. J is TRBJ2-3 and V is TRBV20-1, with 9 nucleotides matching TRBD2. The CDR3 loop spans 16 amino acids. CDR1 is DFQATT, CDR2 SNEGSKA, per germline (reference sequence). The V and J ends lost 7 bases and 0 bases, in that order; junction bases with no gene match: 11. The CDR3, as DNA: TGCAGTGGGAGCGGGGGGCCGACTTCTAGCACAGATACGCAGTATTTT. It specifies CSGSGGPTSSTDTQYF.

CDR3 DNA sequence: TGTGCCAGTAGTGGGGCGGCAGGGGATGGCTACACCTTC. Amino acids: CASSGAAGDGYTF. The chain links TRBV19 to TRBJ1-2; D is perhaps TRBD1 (6 bases). The CDR3 runs 13 residues. The germline CDR1 and CDR2 sequences are LNHDA and SQIVND (reference sequence). Trimming pared 5 bases from V and 6 bases from J, leaving 13 bases between.

The chain joins TRBV30 to TRBJ1-1, with D possibly TRBD1 on 5 matching bases. Trimming removed 5 bases from V and 1 base from J, with 14 bases in between. Germline values: CDR1 GTSNPN, CDR2 SVGIG (reference sequence). The CDR3 sequence is 14 residues long. CDR3 sequence reads: CAWVPGSANTEAFF. For the CDR3, the DNA is TGTGCCTGGGTACCAGGGAGCGCGAACACTGAAGCTTTCTTT.

The rearrangement links TRBV28 to TRBJ2-7; no clear D. Germline V CDR1 and CDR2: MDHEN, SYDVKM. This CDR3 has 13 residues. The ends were cut back, 5 bases at V and 2 bases at J, with 10 bases in the middle. CDR3: CASSSEKTYEQYF. As DNA, the CDR3 is TGTGCCAGCAGTAGTGAAAAAACCTACGAGCAGTACTTC.

This rearrangement joins TRBV7-2 to TRBJ2-3; D gene unclear. The V gene's germline CDR1 is SGHTA and CDR2 FQGNSA. The length of the CDR3 is 16 residues. Trimming cost V 5 bases and J 4 bases, with 19 bases left between them. The CDR3 here is CASSLLGLFVADTQYF. The CDR3 DNA reads TGTGCCAGCAGCCTCCTCGGGCTATTCGTGGCAGATACGCAGTATTTT.

The rearrangement links TRBV2 to TRBJ1-6, with 10 bases matching TRBD1. Germline CDR1 and CDR2: SNHLY and FYNNEI. Germline trimming cut 6 bases from V and 6 bases from J; bases unmatched to any gene: 8. The CDR3 extends over 16 amino acids. Here the CDR3 DNA reads TGTGCCAGCAGGACTGACAGGGGGCTGCTTAATTCACCCCTCCACTTT. Translation gives CASRTDRGLLNSPLHF.

V gene TRBV4-2 combines with J gene TRBJ2-3; D is uncertain. The V and J ends lost 1 base and 4 bases respectively, with 12 bases between them. The CDR3 runs 15 residues. Germline CDR1 is LGHNA and CDR2 is YNFKEQ. The CDR3 reads CASSQGSLSADTQYF. Written as DNA, the CDR3 is TGTGCCAGCAGCCAAGGATCCCTGTCAGCAGATACGCAGTATTTT.

This chain links TRBV7-2 with TRBJ2-7, with 7 bases fitting TRBD1. Germline V gene lookup returns CDR1 SGHTA and CDR2 FQGNSA. With V trimmed by 0 bases and J by 3 bases, 8 bases remained unmatched. CDR3 length: 16 amino acids. The DNA for the CDR3 is TGTGCCAGCAGCTTAGCCCACCGGGACAGAAACTACGAGCAGTACTTC. It encodes CASSLAHRDRNYEQYF. Variable domain in full (rest from reference TRBV7-2 and TRBJ2-7): GAGVSQSPSNKVTEKGKDVELRCDPISGHTALYWYRQSLGQGLEFLIYFQGNSAPDKSGLPSDRFSAERTGGSVSTLTIQRTQQEDSAVYLCASSLAHRDRNYEQYFGPGTRLTVT.

This chain joins TRBV12-3 or TRBV12-4 and TRBJ2-3, with TRBD2 identical over 9 bases. This CDR3 is 14 amino acids long. Unmatched junction bases numbered 8, after V lost 8 bases and J lost 5 bases. CDR3 loop: CASGSGLAEDTQYF. In nucleotides, the CDR3 is TGTGCCAGCGGTTCGGGACTAGCAGAAGATACGCAGTATTTT.

V usage is TRBV24-1 and J usage is TRBJ1-1, with 7 bases lining up with TRBD1. CDR3 length: 14 amino acids. Germline CDR1 and CDR2: KGHDR and SFDVKD. After removal of 6 bases from V and 1 base from J, the junction contained 4 bases not matched to a gene. Written as DNA, the CDR3 is TGTGCCACCAGTATCGGGACAGCGAACACTGAAGCTTTCTTT. It encodes CATSIGTANTEAFF.

This chain joins TRBV5-1 and TRBJ1-1, with TRBD1 as a possible D gene (6 bases). Per germline, CDR1 SGHRS and CDR2 YFSETQ. The CDR3 covers 12 residues. The germline V and J ends were trimmed by 2 bases and 6 bases, with 8 bases remaining between them. CDR3 DNA sequence: TGCGCCAGCAGCTTCTCAGGGGCTGAAGCTTTCTTT. As protein: CASSFSGAEAFF.